These T cell receptor beta chains were read from a single sample in a study of blood T cell repertoires in COVID-19. Sequencing used immunoSEQ multiplex PCR; TCRdb keeps in-frame clones, though not all of them. The table shows around 50,000 clones, with about 89% occurring only once. Sequencing used peripheral blood. The receptor set was obtained from a man aged 70 or older with active COVID-19. The CDR3 runs from the conserved cysteine through the conserved F or W.

J: TRBJ2-3; V: TRBV5-6; CDR3: CASSYLSQRTTQYF
J: TRBJ1-1; V: TRBV18; CDR3: CASSPPAKSTEAFF
J: TRBJ1-3; V: TRBV6-1; CDR3: CASSARDRGGGNTIYF
J: TRBJ1-3; V: TRBV9; CDR3: CASSVVEGHGNTIYF
J: TRBJ2-3; V: TRBV6-5; CDR3: CASSYLGTGDTDTQYF
J: TRBJ2-7; V: TRBV5-1; CDR3: CASSLFSSTPEQYF
J: TRBJ1-1; V: TRBV6-6; CDR3: CASSYLRGSTNTEAFF
J: TRBJ1-2; V: TRBV18; CDR3: CASRIQEPNYGYTF
J: TRBJ2-1; V: TRBV15; CDR3: CATSRDLPSGGAGEQFF
J: TRBJ2-3; V: TRBV5-4; CDR3: CASSPTSGVTDTQYF